This TCR beta chain derives from a study of blood T cells in healthy people across ages. With a J-beta primer mix and a sample-barcoded 5' primer, a second PCR ran about 6 to 11 cycles. TCRdb reanalysed the 5' RACE reads using MiXCR and keeps one entry per CDR3 protein. This sample carries some 850,000 distinct CDR3 sequences, more than 25% of them seen once, and the ten largest clones take 3%. PBMCs numbering at least 6 million were isolated per sample. Comment on this clonotype: Its target is not known.

The study, taken as a whole, reports: Estimates based on one million T cells were treated as lower bounds.

Between the trimmed V and J ends, which lost 2 bases and 4 bases, there was a span of 9 bases. The CDR3 sequence is 14 residues long. Germline V CDR1 and CDR2: SGHDT, YYEEEE. The sample was also linked to a second study, of T cells of mothers and their children.

The clonotype originates from a boy between 5 and 17 years old in good health. V and J are TRBV5-6 and TRBJ2-2, with D possibly TRBD1 on 5 matching bases. The sequenced material came from blood. The CDR3 sequence is CASSLRGFTGELFF. The CDR3 DNA reads TGTGCCAGCAGCTTAAGGGGTTTCACCGGGGAGCTGTTTTTT.